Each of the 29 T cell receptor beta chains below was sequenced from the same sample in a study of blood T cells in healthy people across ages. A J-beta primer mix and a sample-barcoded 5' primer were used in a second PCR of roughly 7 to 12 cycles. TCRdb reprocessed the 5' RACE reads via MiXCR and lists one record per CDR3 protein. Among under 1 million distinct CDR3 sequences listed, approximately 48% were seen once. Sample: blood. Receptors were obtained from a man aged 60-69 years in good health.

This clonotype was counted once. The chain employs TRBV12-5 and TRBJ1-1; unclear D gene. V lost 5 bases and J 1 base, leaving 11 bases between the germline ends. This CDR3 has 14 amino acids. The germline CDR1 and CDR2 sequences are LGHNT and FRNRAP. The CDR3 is CASGPGSRNTEAFF. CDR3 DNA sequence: TGTGCTAGTGGTCCCGGGAGCCGGAACACTGAAGCTTTCTTT.

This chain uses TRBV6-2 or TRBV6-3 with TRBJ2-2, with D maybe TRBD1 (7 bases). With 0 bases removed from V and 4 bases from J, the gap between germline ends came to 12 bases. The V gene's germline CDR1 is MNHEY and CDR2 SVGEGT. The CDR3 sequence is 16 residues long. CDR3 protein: CASSYSNRGGTGELFF. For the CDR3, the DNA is TGTGCCAGCAGTTACTCGAACAGGGGAGGCACCGGGGAGCTGTTTTTT.

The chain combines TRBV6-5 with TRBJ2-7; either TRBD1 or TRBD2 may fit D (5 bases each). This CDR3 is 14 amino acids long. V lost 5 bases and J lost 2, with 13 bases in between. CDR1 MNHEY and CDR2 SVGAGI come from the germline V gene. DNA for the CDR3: TGTGCCAGCAGTGACGGGCAGGGAGCCTACGAGCAGTACTTC. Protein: CASSDGQGAYEQYF.

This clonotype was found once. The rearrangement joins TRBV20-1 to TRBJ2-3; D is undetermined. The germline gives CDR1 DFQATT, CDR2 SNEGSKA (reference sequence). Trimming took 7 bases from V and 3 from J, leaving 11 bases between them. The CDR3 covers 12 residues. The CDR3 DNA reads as TGCAGTGTTCCGGACCGAACAGATACGCAGTATTTT. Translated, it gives CSVPDRTDTQYF.

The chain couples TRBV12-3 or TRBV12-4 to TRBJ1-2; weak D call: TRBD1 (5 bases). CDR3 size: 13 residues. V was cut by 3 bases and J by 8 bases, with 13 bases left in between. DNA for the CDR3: TGTGCCAGCAGTTTGGTGGGGGAACGGGGCTACACCTTC. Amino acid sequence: CASSLVGERGYTF.

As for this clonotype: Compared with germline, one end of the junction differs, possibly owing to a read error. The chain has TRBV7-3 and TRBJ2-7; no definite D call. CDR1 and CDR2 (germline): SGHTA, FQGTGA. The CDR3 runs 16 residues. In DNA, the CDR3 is TGTGCCAGCAGCTTAACAATAATTCTTTTATGGTACGGGCAGTACTTC. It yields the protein CASSLTIILLWYGQYF.

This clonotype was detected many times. The CDR3 DNA reads TGCAGCGTTGACGAGCGGGCTACTCAAGAGACCCAGTACTTC. As protein: CSVDERATQETQYF. The chain couples TRBV29-1 to TRBJ2-5; possible D gene TRBD2, 6 bases. Trimming cost V 3 bases and J 2 bases, with 13 bases left between them. From germline, CDR1 is SQVTM and CDR2 ANQGSEA. This CDR3 is 14 amino acids long. The variable domain in full, completed from reference TRBV29-1 and TRBJ2-5, reads SAVISQKPSRDICQRGTSLTIQCQVDSQVTMMFWYRQQPGQSLTLIATANQGSEATYESGFVIDKFPISRPNLTFSTLTVSNMSPEDSSIYLCSVDERATQETQYFGPGTRLLVL.

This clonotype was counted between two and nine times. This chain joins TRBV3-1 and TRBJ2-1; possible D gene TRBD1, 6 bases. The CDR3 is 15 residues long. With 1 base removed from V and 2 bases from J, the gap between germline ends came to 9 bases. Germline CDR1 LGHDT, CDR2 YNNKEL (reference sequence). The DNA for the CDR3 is TGTGCCAGCAGCCAAGCCAGGGGAGCCTACAATGAGCAGTTCTTC. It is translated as CASSQARGAYNEQFF.

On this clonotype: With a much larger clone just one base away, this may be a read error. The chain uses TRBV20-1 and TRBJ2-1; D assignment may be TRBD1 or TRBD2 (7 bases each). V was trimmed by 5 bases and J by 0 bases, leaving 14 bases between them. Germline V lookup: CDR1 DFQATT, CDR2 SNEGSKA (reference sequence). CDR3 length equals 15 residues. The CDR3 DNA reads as TGCAGTGCTGCCCAGGGGGGGGCCTCCTACAATGAGCAGTTCTTC. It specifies CSAAQGGASYNEQFF.

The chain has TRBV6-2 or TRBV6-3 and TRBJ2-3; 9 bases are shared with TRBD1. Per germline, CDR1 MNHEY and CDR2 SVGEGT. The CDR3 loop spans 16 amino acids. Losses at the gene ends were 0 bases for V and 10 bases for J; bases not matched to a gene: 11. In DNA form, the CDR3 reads TGTGCCAGCAGTTACTCGAATTCGGGACAGGGCTTTTCGCAGTATTTT. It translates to CASSYSNSGQGFSQYF.

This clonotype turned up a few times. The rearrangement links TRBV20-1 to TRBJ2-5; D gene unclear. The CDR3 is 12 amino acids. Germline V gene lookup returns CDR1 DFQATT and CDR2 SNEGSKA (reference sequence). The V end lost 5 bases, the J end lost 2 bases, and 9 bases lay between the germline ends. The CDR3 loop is CSAVRFQETQYF. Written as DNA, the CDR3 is TGCAGTGCTGTACGGTTTCAAGAGACCCAGTACTTC.

CDR3 bases: TGTGCCAGCAGCTTGGGTCCGGAGTTCTACGAGCAGTACTTC. It is translated as CASSLGPEFYEQYF. This chain connects TRBV7-2 to TRBJ2-7; D call uncertain. The V gene's germline CDR1 is SGHTA and CDR2 FQGNSA. The CDR3 is 14 residues long. Trimming removed 3 bases from V and 3 bases from J, with 12 bases in between.

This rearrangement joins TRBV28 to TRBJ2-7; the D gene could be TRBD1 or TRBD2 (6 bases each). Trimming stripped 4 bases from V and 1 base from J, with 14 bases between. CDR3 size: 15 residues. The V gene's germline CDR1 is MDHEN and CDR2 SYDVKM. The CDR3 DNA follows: TGTGCCAGCAGTTCTTGGGGGGACAAATCCTACGAGCAGTACTTC. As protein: CASSSWGDKSYEQYF.

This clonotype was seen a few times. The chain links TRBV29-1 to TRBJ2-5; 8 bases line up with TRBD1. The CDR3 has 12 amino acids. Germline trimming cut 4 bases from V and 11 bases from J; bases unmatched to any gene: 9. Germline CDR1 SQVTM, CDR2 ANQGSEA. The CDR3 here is CSVGQGSAGQYF. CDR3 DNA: TGCAGCGTTGGACAGGGGTCCGCCGGGCAGTACTTC.

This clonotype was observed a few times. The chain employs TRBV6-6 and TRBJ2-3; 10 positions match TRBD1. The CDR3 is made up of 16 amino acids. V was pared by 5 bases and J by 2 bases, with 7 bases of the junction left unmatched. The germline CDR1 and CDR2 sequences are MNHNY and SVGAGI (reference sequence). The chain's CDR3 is CASSSGTGVFTDTQYF. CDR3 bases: TGTGCCAGCAGTAGTGGGACAGGGGTCTTCACAGATACGCAGTATTTT.

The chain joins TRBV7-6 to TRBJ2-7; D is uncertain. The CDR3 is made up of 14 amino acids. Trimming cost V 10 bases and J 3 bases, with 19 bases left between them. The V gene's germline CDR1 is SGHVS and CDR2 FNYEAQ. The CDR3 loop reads CATSSHSDSYEQYF. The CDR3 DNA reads TGTGCCACGTCTAGTCATTCGGATAGCTACGAGCAGTACTTC.

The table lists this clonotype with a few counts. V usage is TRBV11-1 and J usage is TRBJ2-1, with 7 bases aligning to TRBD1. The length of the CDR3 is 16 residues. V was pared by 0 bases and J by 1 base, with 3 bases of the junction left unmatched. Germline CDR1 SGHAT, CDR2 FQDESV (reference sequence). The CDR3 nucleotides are TGTGCCAGCAGCTTAGCACTGACAGGGTCCTACAATGAGCAGTTCTTC. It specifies CASSLALTGSYNEQFF.

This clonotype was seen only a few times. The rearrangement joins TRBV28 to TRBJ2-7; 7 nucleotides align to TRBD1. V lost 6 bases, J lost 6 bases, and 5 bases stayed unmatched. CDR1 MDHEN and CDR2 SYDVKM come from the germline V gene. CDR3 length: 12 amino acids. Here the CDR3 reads CASSNRGSEQYF. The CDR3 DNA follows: TGTGCCAGCAGCAACAGGGGTAGCGAGCAGTACTTC. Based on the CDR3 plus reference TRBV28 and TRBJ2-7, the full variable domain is DVKVTQSSRYLVKRTGEKVFLECVQDMDHENMFWYRQDPGLGLRLIYFSYDVKMKEKGDIPEGYSVSREKKERFSLILESASTNQTSMYLCASSNRGSEQYFGPGTRLTVT.

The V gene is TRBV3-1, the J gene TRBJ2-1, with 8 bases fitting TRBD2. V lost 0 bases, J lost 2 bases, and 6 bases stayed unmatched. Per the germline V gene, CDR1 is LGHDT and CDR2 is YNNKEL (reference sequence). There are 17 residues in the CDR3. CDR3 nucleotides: TGTGCCAGCAGCCAAGATAGGGTCGGGGGGGCCTACAATGAGCAGTTCTTC. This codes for CASSQDRVGGAYNEQFF.

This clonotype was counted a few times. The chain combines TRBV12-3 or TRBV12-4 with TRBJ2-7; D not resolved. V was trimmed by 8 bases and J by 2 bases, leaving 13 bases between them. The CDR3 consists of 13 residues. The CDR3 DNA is TGTGCCAGCGCTACAGCCGTGACCTACGAGCAGTACTTC. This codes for CASATAVTYEQYF.

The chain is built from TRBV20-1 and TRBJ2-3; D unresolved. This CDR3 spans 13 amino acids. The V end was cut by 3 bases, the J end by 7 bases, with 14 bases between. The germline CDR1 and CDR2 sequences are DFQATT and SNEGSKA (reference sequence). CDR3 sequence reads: CSARKSSRNTQYF. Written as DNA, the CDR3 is TGCAGTGCTAGGAAGAGCTCCAGAAATACGCAGTATTTT.

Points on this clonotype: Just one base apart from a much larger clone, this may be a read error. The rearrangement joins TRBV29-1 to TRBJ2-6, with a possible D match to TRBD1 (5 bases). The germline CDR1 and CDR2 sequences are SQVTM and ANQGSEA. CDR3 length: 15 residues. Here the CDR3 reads CTILVTTQGPNVLTF. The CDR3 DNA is TGCACCATCCTCGTCACGACCCAGGGCCCCAACGTCCTGACTTTC.

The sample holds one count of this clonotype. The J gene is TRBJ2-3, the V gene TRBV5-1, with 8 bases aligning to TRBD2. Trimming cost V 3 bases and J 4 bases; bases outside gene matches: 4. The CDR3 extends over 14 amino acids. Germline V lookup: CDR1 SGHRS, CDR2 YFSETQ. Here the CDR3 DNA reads TGCGCCAGCAGCTCGGGGGGGGCAGCAGATACGCAGTATTTT. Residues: CASSSGGAADTQYF.

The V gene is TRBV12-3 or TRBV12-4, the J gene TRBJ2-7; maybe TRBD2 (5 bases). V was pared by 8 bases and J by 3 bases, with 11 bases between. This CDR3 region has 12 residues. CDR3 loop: CASRRGIYEQYF. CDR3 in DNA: TGTGCCAGCCGACGGGGAATCTACGAGCAGTACTTC.

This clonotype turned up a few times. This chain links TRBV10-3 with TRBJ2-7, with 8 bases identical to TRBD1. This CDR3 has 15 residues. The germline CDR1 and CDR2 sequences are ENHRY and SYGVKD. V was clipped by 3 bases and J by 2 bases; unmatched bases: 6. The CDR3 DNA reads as TGTGCCATCAGTGATCCGTGGACAGGGACCTACGAGCAGTACTTC. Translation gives CAISDPWTGTYEQYF.

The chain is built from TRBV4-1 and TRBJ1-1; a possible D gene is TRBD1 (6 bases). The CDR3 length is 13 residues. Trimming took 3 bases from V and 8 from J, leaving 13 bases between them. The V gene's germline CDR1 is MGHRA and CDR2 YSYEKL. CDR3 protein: CASSQEQGGEAFF. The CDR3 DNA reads TGCGCCAGCAGCCAGGAACAGGGAGGCGAAGCTTTCTTT.

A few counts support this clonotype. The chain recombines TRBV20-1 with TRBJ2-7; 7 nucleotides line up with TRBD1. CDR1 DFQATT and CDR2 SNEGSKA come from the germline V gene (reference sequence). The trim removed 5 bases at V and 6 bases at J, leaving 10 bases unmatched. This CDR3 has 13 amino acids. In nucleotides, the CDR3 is TGCAGTGCTCCTACCGACAGGGCGGCCGAGCAGTACTTC. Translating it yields CSAPTDRAAEQYF.

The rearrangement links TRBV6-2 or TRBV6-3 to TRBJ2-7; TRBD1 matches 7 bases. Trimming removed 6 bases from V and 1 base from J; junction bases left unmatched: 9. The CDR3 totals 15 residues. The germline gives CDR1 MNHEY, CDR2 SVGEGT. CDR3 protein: CASRTRDRPSYEQYF. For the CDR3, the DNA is TGTGCCAGCAGGACCCGGGACAGACCTTCCTACGAGCAGTACTTC.

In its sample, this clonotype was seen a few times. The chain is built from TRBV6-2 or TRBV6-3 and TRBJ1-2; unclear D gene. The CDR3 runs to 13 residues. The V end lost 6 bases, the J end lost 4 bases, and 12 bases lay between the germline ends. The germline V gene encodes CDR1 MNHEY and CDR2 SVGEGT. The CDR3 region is CASRGTGPYGYTF. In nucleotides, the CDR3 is TGTGCCAGCAGAGGTACCGGGCCCTATGGCTACACCTTC.